This is a list of T cell receptor beta chains from one sample in a study of follicular helper T cells after annual influenza vaccination. Clones were sequenced by immunoSEQ multiplex PCR, and TCRdb holds only the in-frame ones, with some missing. The sample lists 9,000 to 13,000 clones; roughly 80% were seen once. The sequencing used CXCR5- memory CD4+ T cells sorted from blood, collected 6 weeks after influenza vaccination. The receptors stem from an adult who received the influenza vaccine. Both conserved end residues are part of each CDR3. A D gene is named only where the DNA matches it firmly. The listing skips clone size in some rows; elsewhere it reads once, few, many or a size class.

V	D	J	size	DNA	CDR3
TRBV27	NA	TRBJ1-2	NA	TGTGCCAGCAGTTTACGAGGGAACTATGGCTACACCTTC	CASSLRGNYGYTF
TRBV6-1	TRBD1	TRBJ2-7	NA	TGTGCCAGCAGACAGACAGGGTCCTACGAGCAGTACTTC	CASRQTGSYEQYF
TRBV7-2	TRBD1	TRBJ2-3	NA	TGTGCCAGCAGCCAGGGGGCCAGCACAGATACGCAGTATTTT	CASSQGASTDTQYF
TRBV11-3	NA	TRBJ1-1	few	TGTGCCAGCAGCTTAGACGGGTTTCCGGGCACTGAAGCTTTCTTT	CASSLDGFPGTEAFF
TRBV7-9	TRBD2	TRBJ2-5	NA	TGTGCCAGCAGCTTAGGGATCGGACTAGCGGGGACCCAAGAGACCCAGTACTTC	CASSLGIGLAGTQETQYF
TRBV5-6	NA	TRBJ2-2	NA	TGTGCCAGCAGTCGGAACACCGGGGAGCTGTTTTTT	CASSRNTGELFF
TRBV6-6	NA	TRBJ1-5	few	TGTGCCAGCAGTTACTCGGGGTATAGGGATCAGCCCCAGCATTTT	CASSYSGYRDQPQHF
TRBV7-8	NA	TRBJ1-5	NA	TGTGCCAGCAGCAGGACAGTCCAACAGCCCCAGCATTTT	CASSRTVQQPQHF
TRBV15	NA	TRBJ1-4	NA	TGTGCCACCAGCAGCCCCCGTCTACAGACAGCAACTAATGAAAAACTGTTTTTT	CATSSPRLQTATNEKLFF
TRBV4-3	NA	TRBJ1-4	NA	TGCGCCAGCAGCCCCCACAGAATTTCTAATGAAAAACTGTTTTTT	CASSPHRISNEKLFF
TRBV6-5	TRBD1	TRBJ2-3	NA	TGTGCCAGCAGGCGGGACAGGGATCGCGATACGCAGTATTTT	CASRRDRDRDTQYF
TRBV4-3	NA	TRBJ1-6	NA	TGCGCCAGCAGCCAAGAAGCGGCTGTAGGTAATTCACCCCTCCACTTT	CASSQEAAVGNSPLHF
TRBV4-2	NA	TRBJ1-3	once	TGTGCCAGCAGTCCCTTAAGCTCTGGAAACACCATATATTTT	CASSPLSSGNTIYF
TRBV19	NA	TRBJ2-2	NA	TGTGCCAGTAGCATCGATGGCTCCGGGGAGCTGTTTTTT	CASSIDGSGELFF